This T cell receptor (beta chain) was recovered during a study of shared clonotypes between healthy human individuals. Whole-study results and caveats: Limitation of the genetic and exposure-history diversity represented came from the few donors. Naive CD4 clonotypes overlapped across a few donors at roughly 5%.

Comments on this clone: No antigen is known for it.

The CDR3 extends over 17 amino acids. J lost 6 bases, V lost 5 bases, and 18 bases had no gene match. CDR1 and CDR2 (germline): SGDLS, YYNGEE. Assay execution proceeded at the deep level. Clones were read by immunoSEQ multiplex PCR, and TCRdb kept only the in-frame ones, dropping some. The table includes 2 million to 2.5 million clones, 85% to 95% detected once. The origin of this receptor is a man aged 18-30 years in good health. Some clones in this sample may be carry-over from other donors' samples. The chain uses TRBV9 and TRBJ1-2, with 8 bases aligning to TRBD1. Sequenced: naive CD4+ T cells from PBMCs. The subset denotes: CD45RA+ positively selected. CDR3 bases: TGTGCCAGCAGTGACAGGGGCGGCTGGGCAGGGAAGAATGGCTACACCTTC. Translated, it gives CASSDRGGWAGKNGYTF.